This TCR beta chain was sequenced in a study of T cell repertoires in cytomegalovirus infection (dated by TCRdb to about 2019). Broadly, across the study: The HLA type of each donor mattered for the analysis, because public TCR beta signatures pointed to carriage of CMV infection along with the matching HLA type. Beyond this particular receptor, the publication reports: Cumulative frequency of public TCR beta family members discriminated carriers of CMV infection plus the relevant HLA type in this cohort and an independent approximately 350-donor cohort. The ex vivo response was dominated by HLA-C-restricted CMV-specific TCR beta clonotypes, which also provided the single most frequent clonotype in two of eight donors.

Sequencing was performed on an Illumina HiSeq 1500. The public reads were quality trimmed at Q25 with fastp and then assembled into clones with MiXCR by TCRdb, keeping productive beta chains. Under each unique CDR3 protein, matching rows form one entry showing the most common genes and DNA. The sample includes some 220,000 distinct CDR3 sequences, with 10% to 15% observed a single time. 1.6% of the sample is taken by the ten largest. Regarding this clonotype: The target of this receptor is not known. Base-call qualities are not available, and no considerably larger clone is one nucleotide away.

The material sequenced was PBMCs. This TCR was recovered from a human donor in good health (CMV status not recorded). Some clones in this sample may be carry-over from other donors' samples.

The CDR3 region reads CASSPRDRGKWTEAFF. Here is the DNA: TGTGCCAGCAGCCCGCGTGACAGGGGAAAATGGACTGAAGCTTTCTTT. The V and J genes are TRBV14 and TRBJ1-1; TRBD1 fits 8 bases in the junction. Trimming accounts for 4 bases at V and 5 bases at J, while the number of junction bases matched to no gene is 12. Per the germline V gene, SGHDN is the CDR1 and FVKESK is the CDR2. Including cysteine and phenylalanine, the CDR3 has 16 amino acids. Only the CDR3 part of the read is kept: 48 bases, read in frame from the first base. When the CDR3 is completed using the reference TRBV14 and TRBJ1-1 genes on either side, the full variable domain is EAGVTQFPSHSVIEKGQTVTLRCDPISGHDNLYWYRRVMGKEIKFLLHFVKESKQDESGMPNNRFLAERTGGTYSTLKVQPAELEDSGVYFCASSPRDRGKWTEAFFGQGTRLTVV.